A selection of T cell receptor beta chains follows, all from one sample in a study of T cells after yellow fever vaccination. MiXCR, run by TCRdb on the 5' RACE reads, gives a single entry per CDR3 protein. The table records around 590,000 distinct CDR3 sequences, around an eighth of them present only once. The starting material was PBMCs, obtained on the day of the yellow fever booster vaccination. The receptors were sampled from a man aged 25-45 years who received the YFV17D yellow fever vaccine. Each CDR3 is given with its conserved first and last residue. D genes are given only for firm matches. For some rows the clone size is stated as once, few or many, or as a class when expanded; others skip it.

TRBD2	NA	TRBJ2-3	TRBV6-6	TGTGCCATCGGACTAGCGGGACAAGATACGCAGTATTTT	CAIGLAGQDTQYF
TRBD2	many	TRBJ2-3	TRBV27	TGTGCCAGCAGTTTTGGTCTAGCGGGCGTGGATACGCAGTATTTT	CASSFGLAGVDTQYF
NA	NA	TRBJ2-7	TRBV27	TGTGCCAGCAGTTTTTCTGGGATCAACGAGCAGTACTTC	CASSFSGINEQYF
NA	few	TRBJ1-5	TRBV6-5	TGTGCCAGCAGTTTCGGGCGGGGCAGAATCCCTCAGCCCCAGCATTTT	CASSFGRGRIPQPQHF
NA	few	TRBJ2-6	TRBV13	TGTGCCAGCAGCTTATTTGGGGCCAACGTCCTGACTTTC	CASSLFGANVLTF
TRBD2	few	TRBJ2-7	TRBV4-2	TGTGCCAGCAGCCAATCCCGGACTAGCACCATGGACGACGAGCAGTACTTC	CASSQSRTSTMDDEQYF
TRBD2	NA	TRBJ2-3	TRBV10-3	TGTGCCATCAGTGATGTCGTCCGGGGTACTAGCGGGGGGTATACGCAGTATTTT	CAISDVVRGTSGGYTQYF
TRBD1	NA	TRBJ2-5	TRBV7-8	TGTGCCAGCAGCTGGGACAGCGAGGCGACCCAGTACTTC	CASSWDSEATQYF
TRBD2	NA	TRBJ2-2	TRBV29-1	TGCAGCGTTGAAGGGAGCGGGAGAGCTGGGGAGCTGTTTTTT	CSVEGSGRAGELFF
NA	NA	TRBJ2-6	TRBV29-1	TGCAGCGTCTCTGGGGCCAACGTCCTGACTTTC	CSVSGANVLTF
NA	NA	TRBJ1-6	TRBV6-5	TGTGCCAGCAATTCTCAGGATTCACCCCTCCACTTT	CASNSQDSPLHF
TRBD1	few	TRBJ2-3	TRBV7-3	TGTGCCAGCAGCTTAGCGGCAGGGGGAAGCACAGATACGCAGTATTTT	CASSLAAGGSTDTQYF
NA	few	TRBJ1-2	TRBV12-3/TRBV12-4	TGTGCCAGCAGTGGTCCCAACTATGGCTACACCTTC	CASSGPNYGYTF
TRBD1	NA	TRBJ1-2	TRBV20-1	TGCAGTGCCGTAAAGGGGACAGGGGGTGGCTACACCTTC	CSAVKGTGGGYTF
TRBD2	few	TRBJ2-1	TRBV29-1	TGCAGCGTACACAAGGGGACTAATCCCTACAATGAGCAGTTCTTC	CSVHKGTNPYNEQFF
NA	NA	TRBJ2-6	TRBV20-1	TGCAGTGCTCGGCAGGAGGCTGGGGCCAACGTCCTGACTTTC	CSARQEAGANVLTF
TRBD1	NA	TRBJ2-7	TRBV5-5	TGTGCCAGCAGCTTGGAGGGACAGGGGATCTACGAGCAGTACTTC	CASSLEGQGIYEQYF
NA	NA	TRBJ2-1	TRBV7-8	TGTGCCAGCAGAAAAACTCTGTCAGCCTACAATGAGCAGTTCTTC	CASRKTLSAYNEQFF
TRBD1	many	TRBJ2-7	TRBV5-6	TGTGCCAGCAGCGCCCGGACAGGGGTTTCCTACGAGCAGTACTTC	CASSARTGVSYEQYF
NA	NA	TRBJ2-1	TRBV5-1	TGCGCCAGCAGCTTGGATGGATCGAGCTCCTACAATGAGCAGTTCTTC	CASSLDGSSSYNEQFF
TRBD2	many	TRBJ2-3	TRBV5-1	TGCGCCAGCGCCCGACTAGCGGGAGGCCCAGATACGCAGTATTTT	CASARLAGGPDTQYF
NA	few	TRBJ2-2	TRBV5-1	TGCGCCAGCTGGGGACAGAACACCGGGGAGCTGTTTTTT	CASWGQNTGELFF
NA	NA	TRBJ2-2	TRBV6-1	TGTGCCAGCAGGGGGGGTCTCAGCGGGGAGCTGTTTTTT	CASRGGLSGELFF
NA	many	TRBJ2-3	TRBV14	TGTGCCAGCAGCCAAGGATCCAGGTCCGTTACGCAGTATTTT	CASSQGSRSVTQYF
TRBD2	NA	TRBJ2-2	TRBV20-1	TGCAGTGCTGATGCCCTAGCGGGAACCGGGGAGCTGTTTTTT	CSADALAGTGELFF
TRBD2	NA	TRBJ2-7	TRBV12-3/TRBV12-4	TGTGCCAGCAGTTTGATTCTGCGGGAGGCCGAGCAGTACTTC	CASSLILREAEQYF
TRBD1	few	TRBJ2-2	TRBV19	TGTGCCAGTAGTGCAGTTACAGGGGATTACGGGGAGCTGTTTTTT	CASSAVTGDYGELFF
TRBD2	NA	TRBJ2-5	TRBV7-6	TGTGCCAGCAGCTTTACCCTAGGGAGGGGAGAGACCCAGTACTTC	CASSFTLGRGETQYF
TRBD2	NA	TRBJ2-3	TRBV3-1	TGTGCCAGCAGCCATTCCGGGACTAGCGGGCCGACCAGCACAGATACGCAGTATTTT	CASSHSGTSGPTSTDTQYF
TRBD2	few	TRBJ2-3	TRBV20-1	TGCAGTGCTAGAGGGACTAGCTCGCTGGATACGCAGTATTTT	CSARGTSSLDTQYF
NA	many	TRBJ1-1	TRBV6-1	TGTGCCAGCAGCCTACAGCCTAACACTGAAGCTTTCTTT	CASSLQPNTEAFF
NA	few	TRBJ2-5	TRBV7-9	TGTGCCAGCACCAAATTAACTAAAAGCGGAGAGACCCAGTACTTC	CASTKLTKSGETQYF
TRBD2	NA	TRBJ2-5	TRBV7-2	TGTGCCAGCAGCTTAGCGGCGACTAGCGGGTTGGAGACCCAGTACTTC	CASSLAATSGLETQYF
NA	many	TRBJ2-5	TRBV20-1	TGCAGTGCAAGGACATCTCAAGAGACCCAGTACTTC	CSARTSQETQYF
NA	NA	TRBJ2-1	TRBV20-1	TGCAGTGCTAGAAGGGGGGTAGTAAGGGATAACAATGAGCAGTTCTTC	CSARRGVVRDNNEQFF
NA	NA	TRBJ2-1	TRBV21-1	TGTGCCAGCAGCAAAGGAGTAGAGGAGGGGTCCGGGCCGCCCCCCTACAATGAGCAGTTCTTC	CASSKGVEEGSGPPPYNEQFF
NA	NA	TRBJ2-3	TRBV5-1	TGCGCCAGCAGCTACCAGTCTAGCACAGATACGCAGTATTTT	CASSYQSSTDTQYF
NA	NA	TRBJ2-7	TRBV7-8	TGTGCCAGCAGCTTAGGGGGGTTCTCCGAGCAGTACTTC	CASSLGGFSEQYF
NA	few	TRBJ2-1	TRBV3-1	TGTGCCAGCAGCTCGCGGGTAGAGGGGGTTAAGAATGAGCAGTTCTTC	CASSSRVEGVKNEQFF
NA	few	TRBJ2-2	TRBV10-3	TGTGCCATCAGTGACCTTGCGGAGGGGAACACCGGGGAGCTGTTTTTT	CAISDLAEGNTGELFF
TRBD2	few	TRBJ2-1	TRBV3-1	TGTGCCAGCAGCCAAGATCCACTAGCGGGAGGGAGAGCGTTCTTC	CASSQDPLAGGRAFF
NA	NA	TRBJ1-2	TRBV5-8	TGTGCCAGCAGCTTGGATGTAGGGTTCGGGGGCTACACCTTC	CASSLDVGFGGYTF